The 22 T cell receptor beta chains below come from one sample, sequenced in a study of tumor-infiltrating lymphocytes in localized non-small cell lung cancer. Sequenced by immunoSEQ multiplex PCR; TCRdb stores in-frame clones only, minus some. The repertoire holds fewer than 8,000 clones, with 74% as singletons. Sample: uninvolved lung tissue not adjacent to the tumor. The receptors were gathered from a human donor with non-small cell lung cancer.

The J gene is TRBJ1-2, the V gene TRBV28, with 9 positions matching TRBD1. V lost 2 bases and J lost 8; bases outside the gene matches: 3. The CDR3 extends over 13 amino acids. Germline loops: CDR1 MDHEN, CDR2 SYDVKM. The CDR3 DNA follows: TGTGCCAGCAGTTTAAACAGGGGGCCAGGCTACACCTTC. The encoded protein is CASSLNRGPGYTF.

By frequency in the sample, this clone is medium-sized. J is TRBJ1-4 and V is TRBV4-3; perhaps TRBD1 as D (5 bases). The V end was cut by 0 bases, the J end by 3 bases, with 14 bases between. Germline V lookup: CDR1 LGHNA, CDR2 YSLEER. This CDR3 region has 17 residues. The CDR3 DNA reads TGCGCCAGCAGCCAAGATAGGGGAGGGGCGGCTAATGAAAAACTGTTTTTT. It is translated as CASSQDRGGAANEKLFF.

The table lists this clone with a few counts. The V call is TRBV2, the J call TRBJ2-5; 10 bases map to TRBD1. V dropped 4 bases and J dropped 5; count of bases not matched to a gene: 19. The CDR3 covers 19 residues. Germline V gene lookup returns CDR1 SNHLY and CDR2 FYNNEI. Written as DNA, the CDR3 is TGTGCCAGCAGTGGGTTAGACAGGGGGCTCGTCGGGGTTAGGGAGACCCAGTACTTC. Translated: CASSGLDRGLVGVRETQYF.

The chain carries TRBV4-2 and TRBJ1-4; TRBD1 might be the D (6 bases). This CDR3 is built from 16 residues. Germline loops: CDR1 LGHNA, CDR2 YNFKEQ. V lost 0 bases and J 4 bases, leaving 12 bases between the germline ends. The CDR3: CASSQDGTKLNEKLFF. The CDR3 DNA sequence: TGTGCCAGCAGCCAAGACGGGACAAAACTTAATGAAAAACTGTTTTTT.

Comment on this clone: Within the sample, other DNA sequences also encode this same CDR3. The CDR3 is CASSEEENTEAFF. CDR3 coding DNA: TGTGCCAGCAGTGAAGAGGAGAACACTGAAGCTTTCTTT. This chain connects TRBV2 to TRBJ1-1; D is unclear. Germline V gives CDR1 SNHLY, CDR2 FYNNEI. The V and J ends lost 1 base and 1 base respectively, with 4 bases between them. The CDR3 totals 13 residues.

By share, this clone counts as medium-sized. DNA of the CDR3: TGTGCCAGCAGCCAGGCGACTGTCGGGGGACGAGCTTTCTTT. This sequence encodes CASSQATVGGRAFF. The chain combines TRBV14 with TRBJ1-1; D is perhaps TRBD1 (5 bases). The CDR3 runs to 14 residues. Germline V gene data show CDR1 as SGHDN and CDR2 as FVKESK. Trimming removed 3 bases from V and 10 bases from J, with 18 bases in between.

This clone was observed a single time. V usage is TRBV14 and J usage is TRBJ2-1; unclear D gene. This CDR3 spans 14 amino acids. Trimming stripped 1 base from V and 5 bases from J, with 9 bases between. Germline CDR1 is SGHDN and CDR2 is FVKESK. CDR3 coding DNA: TGTGCCAGCAGCCAAGGCGGTCCCCACAATGAGCAGTTCTTC. Encoded protein: CASSQGGPHNEQFF.

The chain uses TRBV7-2 and TRBJ2-1, with 16 nucleotides matching TRBD2. The CDR3 consists of 17 residues. Germline V CDR1 and CDR2: SGHTA, FQGNSA. J gave up 7 bases and V 1 base, and 4 bases lay outside the gene matches. CDR3 in DNA: TGTGCCAGCAGCTTAGTGGGACTAGCGGGAGGGTCGAATGAGCAGTTCTTC. Protein product: CASSLVGLAGGSNEQFF. Full variable domain (outside the CDR3, taken from reference TRBV7-2 and TRBJ2-1): GAGVSQSPSNKVTEKGKDVELRCDPISGHTALYWYRQSLGQGLEFLIYFQGNSAPDKSGLPSDRFSAERTGGSVSTLTIQRTQQEDSAVYLCASSLVGLAGGSNEQFFGPGTRLTVL.

The chain uses TRBV19 and TRBJ2-2; D remains ambiguous. Between the trimmed V and J ends, which lost 6 bases and 1 base, there was a span of 9 bases. This CDR3 region has 14 residues. Germline V gene data show CDR1 as LNHDA and CDR2 as SQIVND (reference sequence). CDR3 amino acids: CASREQLNTGELFF. The CDR3, as DNA: TGTGCCAGTAGAGAGCAGCTGAACACCGGGGAGCTGTTTTTT. The full variable domain, rest sourced from reference TRBV19 and TRBJ2-2, is DGGITQSPKYLFRKEGQNVTLSCEQNLNHDAMYWYRQDPGQGLRLIYYSQIVNDFQKGDIAEGYSVSREKKESFPLTVTSAQKNPTAFYLCASREQLNTGELFFGEGSRLTVL.

The chain recombines TRBV5-6 with TRBJ1-2; D gene uncertain. Trimming pared 1 base from V and 8 bases from J, leaving 15 bases between. CDR3 size: 14 residues. Per the germline V gene, CDR1 is SGHDT and CDR2 is YYEEEE. CDR3 coding DNA: TGTGCCAGCAGCTTGCCGACCTCCCAAGCCGGCTACACCTTC. Its protein is CASSLPTSQAGYTF.

The gene calls are TRBV5-4 and TRBJ2-7; 9 bases agree with TRBD1. CDR1 and CDR2 (germline): SGHNT, YYREEE (reference sequence). The length of the CDR3 is 13 residues. After removal of 3 bases from V and 5 bases from J, the junction contained 3 bases not matched to a gene. The CDR3, as DNA: TGTGCCAGCAGCTACCGGGACAGGGACGAGCAGTACTTC. Encoded protein: CASSYRDRDEQYF. Looking up the rest from reference TRBV5-4 and TRBJ2-7 gives the full variable domain: ETGVTQSPTHLIKTRGQQVTLRCSSQSGHNTVSWYQQALGQGPQFIFQYYREEENGRGNFPPRFSGLQFPNYSSELNVNALELDDSALYLCASSYRDRDEQYFGPGTRLTVT.

There are a few counts of this clone. The CDR3 bases are TGTGCCAGTAAAATGACTAGCGGCACAGATACGCAGTATTTT. Translating gives CASKMTSGTDTQYF. The chain is built from TRBV7-2 and TRBJ2-3; 8 bases agree with TRBD2. CDR1 is SGHTA and CDR2 is FQGNSA in the germline V gene. V was clipped by 9 bases and J by 1 base; unmatched bases: 6. The CDR3 runs 14 residues.

This chain connects TRBV27 to TRBJ1-3; 10 bases agree with TRBD1. The V segment lost 6 bases and the J segment 9 bases; nucleotides outside the gene matches: 11. Germline assignment: CDR1 MNHEY and CDR2 SMNVEV (reference sequence). The CDR3 consists of 15 residues. CDR3 in amino acids: CASSLGTGVVVTIYF. For the CDR3, the DNA is TGTGCCAGCAGCCTCGGGACAGGGGTGGTTGTCACCATATATTTT.

CDR3: CASSGASGIQYF. The CDR3 DNA follows: TGTGCCAGCAGTGGAGCTAGCGGCATTCAGTACTTC. The chain carries TRBV2 and TRBJ2-4; TRBD2 matches 7 bases. This CDR3 has 12 residues. Germline assignment: CDR1 SNHLY and CDR2 FYNNEI. The V gene end was trimmed by 4 bases and the J gene end by 9 bases; junction bases not matched to a gene: 3.

The CDR3 spells CASRETGITGELFF. DNA of the CDR3: TGCGCCAGCAGGGAAACAGGGATAACCGGGGAGCTGTTTTTT. V gene TRBV5-1 combines with J gene TRBJ2-2; maybe TRBD1 (6 bases). CDR1 is SGHRS and CDR2 is YFSETQ in the germline V gene. The CDR3 sequence is 14 residues long. Between the trimmed V and J ends, which lost 5 bases and 5 bases, there was a span of 13 bases.

In this sample, this clone turned up a few times. This chain uses TRBV29-1 with TRBJ1-1, with no clear D. Trimming cost V 6 bases and J 0 bases, with 11 bases left between them. The CDR3 extends over 13 amino acids. Germline V CDR1 and CDR2: SQVTM, ANQGSEA. The CDR3 sequence: CSVSAPVNTEAFF. DNA for the CDR3: TGCAGCGTAAGTGCCCCAGTGAACACTGAAGCTTTCTTT.

This chain uses TRBV9 with TRBJ2-2; TRBD2 aligns across 11 bases. This CDR3 is 16 amino acids long. CDR1 SGDLS and CDR2 YYNGEE come from the germline V gene. V was clipped by 4 bases and J by 0 bases; unmatched bases: 2. CDR3 nucleotide sequence: TGTGCCAGCAGCTTACTAGCGGGAGCGAACACCGGGGAGCTGTTTTTT. Residues: CASSLLAGANTGELFF.

This clone rates as medium-sized. V and J are TRBV7-3 and TRBJ2-2; the D gene is possibly TRBD2 (6 bases). V was trimmed by 3 bases and J by 7 bases, leaving 15 bases between them. The CDR3 is 15 amino acids. The germline CDR1 and CDR2 sequences are SGHTA and FQGTGA. DNA of the CDR3: TGTGCCAGCAGCTTCGGGTCCCAGGGAGGCGGGGAGCTGTTTTTT. Protein sequence: CASSFGSQGGGELFF.

CDR3: CASSFGVWTTEAFF. Here the CDR3 DNA reads TGTGCCAGCAGCTTTGGGGTTTGGACCACTGAAGCTTTCTTT. V gene TRBV7-2 combines with J gene TRBJ1-1; D is ambiguous. There are 14 residues in the CDR3. V dropped 3 bases and J dropped 4 bases, with 12 bases sitting between them. Germline loops: CDR1 SGHTA, CDR2 FQGNSA.

This clone was seen only once. This chain uses TRBV6-5 with TRBJ1-1; 7 bases align to TRBD1. Germline CDR1 reads MNHEY; CDR2 reads SVGAGI. The V gene end was trimmed by 6 bases and the J gene end by 11 bases; junction bases not matched to a gene: 15. The CDR3 sequence is 14 residues long. This CDR3 reads CASREPATGARAFF. DNA of the CDR3: TGTGCCAGCAGAGAACCTGCAACAGGGGCGCGGGCTTTCTTT.

The chain uses TRBV4-1 and TRBJ1-4, with D unresolved. The CDR3 length is 15 residues. Per the germline V gene, CDR1 is MGHRA and CDR2 is YSYEKL. Trimming took 1 base from V and 8 from J, leaving 14 bases between them. CDR3 sequence: CASSQADELGEKLFF. Here the CDR3 DNA reads TGCGCCAGCAGCCAAGCTGACGAGCTAGGGGAAAAACTGTTTTTT.

This sequence joins TRBV19 and TRBJ1-5; D is undetermined. The germline CDR1 and CDR2 sequences are LNHDA and SQIVND (reference sequence). The CDR3 length is 14 residues. The V end was cut by 1 base, the J end by 1 base, with 5 bases between. The CDR3: CASSIARSNQPQHF. CDR3 nucleotide sequence: TGTGCCAGTAGTATAGCCAGGAGCAATCAGCCCCAGCATTTT.